The TCR beta chain under discussion was sequenced for a study of blood T cell repertoires in COVID-19 (dated by TCRdb to 2020 to 2021). Study-wide context: Samples covering the acute and convalescent phases of COVID-19 were provided by collaborators in the United States, Italy and Spain. Where HLA class I and class II types were available, the types were taken from metadata supplied by the sample provider, not from assay-based typing. Samples were obtained from the ongoing ImmuneRACE study (first 160 participants) and from 1,254 subjects provided by 6 global collaborators. The repertoires were made available in a free public database intended to serve as a resource for research on the immune response to SARS-CoV-2. The sample metadata nearly always contained a de-identified subject ID, COVID-19 status, age in years and sex. The material from the prospective study consisted of cDNA or gDNA derived from T cells, B-cell-depleted T cells, or PBMCs. Subjects who had been exposed to COVID-19, were actively infected with it, or had recovered from it provided the deeply sampled blood TCRbeta repertoires that made up the dataset.

The germline V gene (reference sequence) supplies CDR1 SEHNR and CDR2 FQNEAQ. Including the terminal cysteine and phenylalanine, the CDR3 comprises 15 residues. CDR3 DNA only is kept here, 45 bases in frame from base 1. Trimming removed 5 bases from V and 2 bases from J; the gene matches leave 3 bases unexplained. Comments on this clone: Its antigen remains unidentified. Qualities for individual bases were not recorded, and no much larger clone is one base off.

Results the study describes overall, beyond this receptor: How much clinical and demographic metadata was included differed by source and by participant, and the metadata was provided uncurated.

At one collaborating source in Seattle, patients were enrolled during active infection and were followed longitudinally through the course of disease. The collaborating institutions used their own protocols to collect whole blood in K2EDTA tubes. For TCRbeta analysis, collaborator samples were shipped as frozen whole blood, as isolated PBMCs, or as DNA extracted from either sample type. TCRbeta CDR3 regions were amplified from genomic DNA using the immunoSEQ Assay, a bias-controlled multiplex PCR. Processing in the source paper ran as follows. Within the assay, amplification of reference gene primers was used to estimate how many nucleated cells each sample contained. To quantify the absolute abundance of each unique TCRbeta CDR3 rearrangement, sequence reads were collapsed and filtered. Productive Simpson clonality was computed per sample as the square root of Simpson's diversity index over productive rearrangements. TCRdb mirrors the immuneACCESS table, restricted to in-frame sequences. Some clones are absent from its copies; in checked studies, under half trace to an unresolved V gene, and the reason for the others is unknown. V, J and clone size are taken as reported in that table, and D and trimming were inferred from the DNA itself. Within this sample are about 150,000 clones, with roughly 80% of them counted one time only. The ten largest account for roughly 12% of the sample.

Recombination joined TRBV7-9 with TRBJ2-3; 11 bases in the junction line up with TRBD2. The TCR sequence derives from a woman aged 55-70 years with COVID-19, enrolled during active disease. Sequencing input: peripheral blood. The sequence in DNA is TGTGCCAGCAGCCAGGGACTAGCGGCCACAGATACGCAGTATTTT. Translated, this is CASSQGLAATDTQYF.